A selection of T cell receptor beta chains follows, all from one sample in a study of molecular identifiers for immune sequencing clone quantification. TCRdb reprocessed the PCR reads with MiXCR, giving one entry per CDR3 protein. The data show about 510,000 distinct CDR3 sequences, about 25% seen once. Sequenced material: naive CD8+ T cells from blood, with Jurkat cell RNA spiked in. All receptors derive from a human donor in good health. Some libraries in this study had Jurkat cell RNA spiked in. Both conserved end residues are part of each CDR3. Fields, in order: D gene, clone size, J gene, V gene, CDR3 DNA, CDR3 protein. A D gene is named only where the DNA matches it firmly. Clone size is not always given. Where it is, it says once, few, many or a class for expanded clones.

D: TRBD2
size: .
J: TRBJ2-2
V: TRBV20-1
DNA: TGCAGTGCCTTAGCGGGAGTTGCCGGGGAGCTGATTTTT
CDR3: CSALAGVAGELIF

D: TRBD1
size: .
J: TRBJ2-6
V: TRBV13
DNA: TGTGCCAGCAGCTCCGGGACAGCGAGCTCTGGGGCCAACGTCCTGACTTTC
CDR3: CASSSGTASSGANVLTF

D: .
size: few
J: TRBJ2-7
V: TRBV4-3
DNA: TGCGCCAGCAGCCAAGATCTGGGGCAGGCGACCTACGAGCAGTACTTC
CDR3: CASSQDLGQATYEQYF

D: .
size: medium-sized
J: TRBJ2-1
V: TRBV11-2
DNA: TGTGCCAGCAGCTTAGGGCGGAATGAGCAGTTCTTC
CDR3: CASSLGRNEQFF

D: TRBD1
size: few
J: TRBJ1-1
V: TRBV15
DNA: TGTGCCACCAGCAGAGAAGAACAGGGGGCTTTGAACACTGAAGCTTTCTTT
CDR3: CATSREEQGALNTEAFF

D: TRBD2
size: .
J: TRBJ2-7
V: TRBV20-1
DNA: TGCAGTGCTAGGGAGACGGGACTAGCGGTTTCCTACGAGCAGTACTTC
CDR3: CSARETGLAVSYEQYF

D: .
size: many
J: TRBJ2-7
V: TRBV3-1
DNA: TGTGCCAGCAGCCAAGGGATCCCCAATGGGGAGCAGTACTTC
CDR3: CASSQGIPNGEQYF

D: TRBD2
size: few
J: TRBJ2-3
V: TRBV27
DNA: TGTGCCAGCAGTTTATCGCCTAGCGGGGGTACTTCTAGCACAGATACGCAGTATTTT
CDR3: CASSLSPSGGTSSTDTQYF

D: TRBD2
size: .
J: TRBJ2-7
V: TRBV7-9
DNA: TGTGCCAGCAGCGAGCGGGGGGGGCACGAGCAGTACTTC
CDR3: CASSERGGHEQYF

D: .
size: .
J: TRBJ1-2
V: TRBV12-5
DNA: TGTGCTAGTGGTTTGGTATGGGGATTGGACTATGGCTACACCTTC
CDR3: CASGLVWGLDYGYTF

D: .
size: few
J: TRBJ2-1
V: TRBV20-1
DNA: TGCAGTGCTAGACCCCCATCATGGGAGGCATTGTACAATGAGCAGTTCTTC
CDR3: CSARPPSWEALYNEQFF